The sequence of this T cell receptor beta chain was determined in a study of cytotoxic CD8 clonotypes in ibrutinib-treated CLL. As for the study in general: The patients, under twelve relapsed/refractory and approximately 15 treatment-naive, included approximately 18 who were IGHV unmutated.

Study outcomes and limitations: At progression, clonality fell back toward baseline after rising at ibrutinib response.

Note on this clone: Its antigen remains unidentified.

Profiled with immunoSEQ multiplex PCR; TCRdb holds only in-frame clones, not every one. The table lists 6,500 to 9,000 clones, 70% to 75% of them singletons, with around 36% in the top ten. The J segment lost 4 bases and the V segment lost 7 bases, leaving 5 bases of the junction unmatched. The CDR3 spans 14 residues. Germline V CDR1 and CDR2: MDHEN, SYDVKM. The source of this sequence is a human donor with chronic lymphocytic leukemia. The source material was PBMCs, sampled before ibrutinib treatment. V and J are TRBV28 and TRBJ1-1; TRBD1 matches 11 bases. The chain's CDR3 is CASKDRGRATEAFF. CDR3 in DNA: TGTGCCAGCAAGGACAGGGGGCGAGCCACTGAAGCTTTCTTT.